The rows below give T cell receptor beta chains drawn from one sample of a study of T cells in Graves' hyperthyroidism and ophthalmopathy. TCRdb recomputed calls from the multiplex PCR reads with MiXCR, one row per CDR3 protein. The table includes approximately 690,000 distinct CDR3 sequences, 14% detected once. The specimen sequenced was blood. The receptors were gathered from a woman aged 45-59 years with Graves' ophthalmopathy. CDR3s include the opening cysteine and the closing phenylalanine or tryptophan. A D gene is named only where the DNA matches it firmly. The size of a clone is reported for some rows only, either as once, few or many, or as a class for expanded clones.

clone_size	v_call	j_call	d_call	cdr3_nt	cdr3_aa
NA	TRBV6-1	TRBJ2-7	NA	TGTGCCAGCAGACCGAACAGGTTTCACGAGCAGTACTTC	CASRPNRFHEQYF
many	TRBV6-5	TRBJ1-1	NA	TGTGCCAGCAGTTACAGGACACTGAACACTGAAGCTTTCTTT	CASSYRTLNTEAFF
few	TRBV5-1	TRBJ2-1	NA	TGCGCCAGCACGTCAACGGGACTCAATGAGCAGTTCTTC	CASTSTGLNEQFF
many	TRBV7-2	TRBJ2-2	TRBD2	TGTGCCAGCAGCTTAGTTTCTAGCGGGATAAACACCGGGGAGCTGTTTTTT	CASSLVSSGINTGELFF
NA	TRBV15	TRBJ1-3	NA	TGTGCCACCAGCAGAGATCCCGGAAACACCATATATTTT	CATSRDPGNTIYF
many	TRBV7-6	TRBJ2-7	NA	TGTGCCAGCAGCTTAGAGGCCCCCAATGTGTACTCCTACGAGCAGTACTTC	CASSLEAPNVYSYEQYF
NA	TRBV28	TRBJ2-7	TRBD2	TGTGCCAGCAGTTTCTCCTGGGGACTAGCGGGAGGGCCAACGATGAGGGAGCAGTACTTC	CASSFSWGLAGGPTMREQYF
few	TRBV4-1	TRBJ2-2	NA	TGCGCCAGCAGCCAAGCACGGAAAGCGAACACCGGGGAGCTGTTTTTT	CASSQARKANTGELFF
many	TRBV20-1	TRBJ2-2	NA	TGCAGTGCTAGAGTGAGCGCGAACACCGGGGAGCTGTTTTTT	CSARVSANTGELFF
many	TRBV27	TRBJ1-1	NA	TGTGCCAGCAGTTCCCGAGTCCCGAACACTGAAGCTTTCTTT	CASSSRVPNTEAFF
NA	TRBV7-8	TRBJ2-2	TRBD2	TGTGCCAGCAGCTTGGGGGGGTTGGGGAACACCGGGGAGCTGTTTTTT	CASSLGGLGNTGELFF
many	TRBV4-1	TRBJ2-5	NA	TGCGCCAGCAGCCAACCGCGGCAGGGACAGACCCAGTACTTC	CASSQPRQGQTQYF
many	TRBV6-5	TRBJ2-1	NA	TGTGCCAGCAGTTACTCGCGGACCTACAATGAGCAGTTCTTC	CASSYSRTYNEQFF
NA	TRBV20-1	TRBJ2-1	TRBD2	TGCAGTGCTAGGGGACTAGCGGGATCCCTTGAGCAGTTCTTC	CSARGLAGSLEQFF
many	TRBV6-1	TRBJ1-1	TRBD1	TGTGCCAGCAGGCACAGGGGGCGCGGTACTGAAGCTTTCTTT	CASRHRGRGTEAFF
many	TRBV27	TRBJ2-7	NA	TGTGCCAGCAGTCCACTCCCACTTAGGGTTAGGGTTTACGAGCAGTACTTC	CASSPLPLRVRVYEQYF